This T cell receptor (beta chain) comes out of a study of T cells in Graves' hyperthyroidism and ophthalmopathy. At the level of the study: At the time of initial diagnosis and before any treatment, peripheral blood was collected.

Study-level findings and limits: The majority of expanded thyroid clonotypes above 0.001 also appeared in blood. Progression to ophthalmopathy was predicted a median of 6.5 months early.

The V gene's germline CDR1 is MNHEY and CDR2 SMNVEV (reference sequence). CDR3 size: 15 residues. The V end was cut by 1 base, the J end by 3 bases, with 13 bases between. On this clonotype itself: As yet, its antigen is unknown.

Amplified TCR beta CDR3 regions derived from RNA transcripts. A first-round RT-PCR of the TCR CDR3 used the HTBI primer set. TCRdb processed the multiplex PCR reads anew with MiXCR; each CDR3 protein has one entry. The repertoire holds around 700,000 distinct CDR3 sequences, roughly a third seen once, with more than 25% in the top ten. The chain links TRBV27 to TRBJ2-7; D might be TRBD2 (7 bases). The sequence derives from a woman aged 35 to 49 with Graves' hyperthyroidism. Sample: blood. DNA of the CDR3: TGTGCCAGCAGTTTATGGGGAGGGGGAGGCTACGAGCAGTACTTC. It specifies CASSLWGGGGYEQYF.